The source of this TCR beta chain is a study of CD8+CD57+ T cells in acquired aplastic anemia. About this clonotype itself: Its target is unknown.

The study, taken as a whole, reports: Patients and controls had in common 25 to 30 CD8+ CDR3 sequences.

The CDR3 spans 15 residues. Germline assignment: CDR1 MGHDK and CDR2 SYGVNS. V lost 6 bases and J 5 bases, leaving 18 bases between the germline ends. Profiling of TCR beta VDJ combinations and CDR3 sequences used genomic DNA as template. TCRdb ran MiXCR on the reads and lists one entry per CDR3 protein. The sample has more than 150,000 distinct CDR3 sequences, roughly half seen once. The chain is built from TRBV25-1 and TRBJ2-3; maybe TRBD2 (6 bases). The sequenced sample was sorted CD4+, CD8+, or CD8+CD57+ T cells (not recorded which) from PBMCs. This TCR was recovered from a human donor in good health. The CDR3 loop is CASRAAGRARDTQYF. The CDR3 region has the DNA TGTGCCAGCAGGGCAGCGGGCCGTGCAAGAGATACGCAGTATTTT.